This T cell receptor (beta chain) was recorded in a study of shared clonotypes between healthy human individuals. Naive CD8 cells were CD45RO-negative, positively selected for CCR7, excluding terminally differentiated effector memory CD45RA+ cells. The length of the CDR3 is 15 residues. Trimming shortened V by 4 bases and J by 0 bases, and 11 bases separated the two germline ends. Germline CDR1 SGDLS, CDR2 YYNGEE. Libraries were prepared by immunoSEQ multiplex PCR; TCRdb keeps only in-frame clonotypes and omits some of them. This sample has around 2.1 million clones; about 92% occur once, and the top ten carry roughly 1.7%.

This rearrangement joins TRBV9 to TRBJ2-1; D remains ambiguous. The clonotype originates from a man between 18 and 29 years old in good health. Some clones in this sample may be carry-over from other donors' samples. The source material was naive CD8+ T cells from PBMCs. In nucleotides, the CDR3 is TGTGCCAGCAGCACCCTCATCAGCTCCTACAATGAGCAGTTCTTC. It yields the protein CASSTLISSYNEQFF.